This T cell receptor (beta chain) was retrieved from a study of identical twins (dated by TCRdb to the mid-2010s). Regarding the complete study: The study deep-sequenced TCR alpha and beta repertoires from monozygotic twins, unrelated adults of various ages and cord blood to test whether fetal clonotypes persist. Replicate twin experiments were performed at different times using different library preparation protocols to rule out contamination. The investigation overall reported the following: Abundant cord blood beta clonotypes carried fewer insertions; young adult naive repertoires showed a weaker similar trend, while memory repertoires showed none. Invariant T cells such as MAIT and iNKT could partly confound zero-insertion analyses, although diverse VJ usage argued against such confounding for most clonotypes. Because the same donors could not be followed over many years, the conclusions depended on cross-sectional statistical analysis. In beta out-of-frame sequences, excess twin sharing was weaker, because having fewer shared sequences lowered the signal-to-noise ratio. Recombination models systematically underestimated out-of-frame TCR alpha sharing in monozygotic twins but agreed with sharing between unrelated individuals. Compared with coincidental sharing between unrelated individuals, out-of-frame TCR alpha sequences shared between twins had an excess of sequences with low generation probability.

All donors were healthy Caucasians. Libraries were made using 5' RACE. The instrument given in TCRdb is Illumina HiSeq 2000. A universal primer binding site was added through template switching, and the final cDNA carried a unique molecular identifier so that TCR cDNA molecules could be counted accurately. Specific primers in the conserved constant-segment region were used to synthesize first-strand cDNA for TCR alpha and beta chains. To control for contamination, every cDNA library was double barcoded, receiving both a SMART-Mk sample barcode and Illumina barcodes. Two successive PCR steps introduced TruSeq adapter sequences along with Illumina sample barcodes. The TCR alpha and beta cDNA libraries were sequenced on the Illumina HiSeq platform using custom primers. As for the authors' bioinformatics: MiGEC was used to process raw reads and extract unique molecular identifiers, and MiXCR was used to find CDR3 positions. Recombination models were inferred per individual with the repgenHMM and IGoR tools using an EM algorithm. Shared clonotypes were analyzed with the tcR package in R, and sharing was normalized by the product of cloneset sizes. To study raw recombination without the effects of thymic and clonal selection, out-of-frame nonproductive sequences were analyzed. TCRdb reworked the public reads: Q25 trimming with fastp, MiXCR clone assembly, productive beta chains retained. All rows with the same CDR3 protein become a single entry with the most common DNA and genes. These V and J calls derive from TCRdb rather than the authors' analysis. The sample table shows around 1.7 million distinct CDR3 sequences, and under 35% are seen once. The top ten hold approximately 0.29% of the sample.

About this clonotype: Its cognate antigen has yet to be identified. Per-base quality was not reported, and no clone a single base away is much larger than it.

What was sequenced was cord blood. The receptor was derived from a newborn girl in good health.

The sequenced DNA: TGTGCCAGCTCACCCCATACAGGGGGCCAAGAGACCCAGTACTTC. Translated, this is CASSPHTGGQETQYF. Recombination linked TRBV18 to TRBJ2-5; TRBD1 agrees with 8 junctional bases. CDR1 is given as KGHSH and CDR2 as LQKENI, both from the germline V gene. CDR3 length: 15 amino acids, cysteine to phenylalanine. CDR3 DNA is the only sequence kept; it has 45 bases, read in frame from the first base. The germline V end is reduced by 3 bases and the J end by 1 base; junction bases left unmatched: 4.